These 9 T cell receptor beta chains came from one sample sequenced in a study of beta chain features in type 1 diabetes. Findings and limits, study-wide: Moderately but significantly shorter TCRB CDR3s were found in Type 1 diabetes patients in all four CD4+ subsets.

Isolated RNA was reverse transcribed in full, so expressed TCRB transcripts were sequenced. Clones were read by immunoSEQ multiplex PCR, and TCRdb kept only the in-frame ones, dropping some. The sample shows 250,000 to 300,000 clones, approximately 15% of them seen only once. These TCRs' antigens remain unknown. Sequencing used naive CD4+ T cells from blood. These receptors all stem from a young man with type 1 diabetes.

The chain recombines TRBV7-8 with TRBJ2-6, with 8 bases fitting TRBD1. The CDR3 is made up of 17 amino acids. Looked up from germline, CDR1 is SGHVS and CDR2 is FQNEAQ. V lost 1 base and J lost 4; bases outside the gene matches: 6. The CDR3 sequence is CASSLGTGMLGANVLTF. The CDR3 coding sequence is TGTGCCAGCAGCTTAGGGACAGGGATGTTAGGGGCCAACGTCCTGACTTTC.

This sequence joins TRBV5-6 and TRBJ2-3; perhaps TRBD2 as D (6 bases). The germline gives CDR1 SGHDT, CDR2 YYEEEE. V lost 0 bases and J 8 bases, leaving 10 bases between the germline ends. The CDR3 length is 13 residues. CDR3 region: CASSLVVEGTQYF. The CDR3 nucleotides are TGTGCCAGCAGCTTGGTCGTGGAGGGTACGCAGTATTTT.

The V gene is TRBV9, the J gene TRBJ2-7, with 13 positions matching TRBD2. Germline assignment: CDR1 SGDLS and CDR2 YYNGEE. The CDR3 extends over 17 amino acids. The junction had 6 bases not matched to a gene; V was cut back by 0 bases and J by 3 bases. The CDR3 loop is CASSVGTSGRWDYEQYF. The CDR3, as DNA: TGTGCCAGCAGCGTAGGGACTAGCGGGAGATGGGACTACGAGCAGTACTTC.

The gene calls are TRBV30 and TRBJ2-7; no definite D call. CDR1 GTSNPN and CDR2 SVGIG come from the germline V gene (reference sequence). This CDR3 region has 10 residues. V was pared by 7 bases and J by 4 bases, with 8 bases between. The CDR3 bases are TGTGCCTTCGTTATGTACGAGCAGTACTTC. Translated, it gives CAFVMYEQYF.

In DNA, the CDR3 is TGCGCCAGCAGCTTGGTTAGCGGGAGCAATGAGCAGTTCTTC. The encoded protein is CASSLVSGSNEQFF. V usage is TRBV5-1 and J usage is TRBJ2-1; 9 bases align to TRBD2. This CDR3 comprises 14 residues. CDR1 SGHRS and CDR2 YFSETQ come from the germline V gene. The ends lost 0 bases at V and 6 bases at J; junction bases unmatched: 1.

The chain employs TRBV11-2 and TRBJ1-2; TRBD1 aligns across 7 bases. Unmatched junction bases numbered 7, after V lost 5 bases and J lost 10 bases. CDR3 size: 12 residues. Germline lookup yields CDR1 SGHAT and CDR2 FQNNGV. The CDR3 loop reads CASSPTGLAYTF. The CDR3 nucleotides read TGTGCCAGCAGCCCGACAGGGCTCGCCTACACCTTC.

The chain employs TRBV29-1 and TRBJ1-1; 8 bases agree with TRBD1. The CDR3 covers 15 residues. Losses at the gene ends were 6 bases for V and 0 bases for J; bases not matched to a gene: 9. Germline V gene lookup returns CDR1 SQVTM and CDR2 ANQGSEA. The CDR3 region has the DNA TGCAGCGTGAGAGGACAGGGAGCGTTGAACACTGAAGCTTTCTTT. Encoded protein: CSVRGQGALNTEAFF.

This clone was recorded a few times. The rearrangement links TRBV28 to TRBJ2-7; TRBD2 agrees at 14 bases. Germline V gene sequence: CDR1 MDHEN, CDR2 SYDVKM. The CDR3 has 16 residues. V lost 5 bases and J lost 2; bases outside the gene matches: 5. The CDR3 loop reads CASSLGTSGSPYEQYF. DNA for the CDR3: TGTGCCAGCAGTCTCGGGACTAGCGGGAGTCCCTACGAGCAGTACTTC.

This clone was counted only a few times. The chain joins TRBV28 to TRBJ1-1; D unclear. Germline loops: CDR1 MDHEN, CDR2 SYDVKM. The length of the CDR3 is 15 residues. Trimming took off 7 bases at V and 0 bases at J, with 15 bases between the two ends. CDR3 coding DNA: TGTGCCAGCACCCGCGGGGAGATAATGAACACTGAAGCTTTCTTT. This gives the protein CASTRGEIMNTEAFF.